A selection of T cell receptor beta chains follows, all from one sample in a study of cytomegalovirus exposure and HLA in healthy donors. The method was immunoSEQ multiplex PCR; TCRdb's version includes in-frame clones alone and lacks a portion of them. The sample has 100,000 to 150,000 clones, 78% seen once. The specimen sequenced was PBMCs. Every receptor here comes from a man between 40 and 49 years old in good health and CMV-seronegative. Each CDR3 is given with its conserved first and last residue. The D gene is left open where the match is weak. Clone size, where shown, is once, few, many, or a class for clones that have expanded.

>.|TRBJ2-7|TRBV29-1|.
TGCAGCGTTGAGACAGATCCCTACGAGCAGTACTTC
CSVETDPYEQYF
>.|TRBJ2-7|TRBV6-6|.
TGTGCCAGCACTACCCGAGGCGGGACCTCCTACGAGCAGTACTTC
CASTTRGGTSYEQYF
>.|TRBJ1-2|TRBV6-5|.
TGTGCCAGCACCACGGCGGGGGGATATGGCTACACCTTC
CASTTAGGYGYTF
>TRBD1|TRBJ1-6|TRBV19|few
TGTGCCAGTAGCGACAGGGGTTTGAGCTCACCCCTCCACTTT
CASSDRGLSSPLHF
>.|TRBJ1-2|TRBV28|.
TGTGCCAGCAATGCCCCGGACAGTTTCTATGGCTACACCTTC
CASNAPDSFYGYTF
>TRBD1|TRBJ2-7|TRBV11-2|few
TGTGCCAGCAGCCCGAGGACAGGGGAGGCCCCCTACGAGCAGTACTTC
CASSPRTGEAPYEQYF
>.|TRBJ2-3|TRBV15|few
TGTGCCACCAGCAGAGATCGGGAAAGCACAGATACGCAGTATTTT
CATSRDRESTDTQYF
>.|TRBJ2-7|TRBV4-3|.
TGCGCCAGCAGCACAAGTCGGGTCTCCTACGAGCAGTACTTC
CASSTSRVSYEQYF
>.|TRBJ2-1|TRBV6-4|once
TGTGCCAGCAGTGCCCCCCGGGGACTCACTTATGAGCAGTTCTTC
CASSAPRGLTYEQFF
>TRBD1|TRBJ1-6|TRBV2|once
TGTGCCAGCAGTACAGGGGCTAATTCACCCCTCCACTTT
CASSTGANSPLHF
>.|TRBJ2-5|TRBV4-1|.
TGCGCCAGCAGCCAAGGAACAGGCCCGCAAGAGACCCAGTACTTC
CASSQGTGPQETQYF
>TRBD2|TRBJ2-1|TRBV5-1|.
TGCGCCAGCAGCCCGACTAGCGGGTACTACAATGAGCAGTTCTTC
CASSPTSGYYNEQFF
>TRBD1|TRBJ2-7|TRBV28|.
TGTGCCAGCAGTTTTATAGGGACAGGGGGCTACGAGCAGTACTTC
CASSFIGTGGYEQYF
>.|TRBJ2-3|TRBV28|once
TGTGCCAGCACCTGGAGGAGGGGAAACACAGATACGCAGTATTTT
CASTWRRGNTDTQYF
>TRBD1|TRBJ2-7|TRBV4-3|.
TGCGCCAGCAGCCAAGGAGGGGCCGGACAGGGCTCCTACGAGCAGTACTTC
CASSQGGAGQGSYEQYF
>TRBD1|TRBJ1-2|TRBV19|few
TGTGCCAGTAAAGCACAGGGGGCGGGGGGCTACACCTTC
CASKAQGAGGYTF
>TRBD1|TRBJ2-7|TRBV19|.
TGTGCCAGTAGTATAGGACAGGGGAATTTCTACGAGCAGTACTTC
CASSIGQGNFYEQYF
>.|TRBJ1-2|TRBV5-1|.
TGCGCCAGCAGCTTGGACGGGGTCTCTGGTCCCTATGGCTACACCTTC
CASSLDGVSGPYGYTF
>TRBD1|TRBJ2-2|TRBV5-1|.
TGCGCCAGCAGCTGGCCGACAGGGGGCGGCAACACCGGGGAGCTGTTTTTT
CASSWPTGGGNTGELFF
>.|TRBJ1-1|TRBV29-1|.
TGCAGCGTTGGCGGAACGAACACTGAAGCTTTCTTT
CSVGGTNTEAFF
>TRBD2|TRBJ2-3|TRBV7-9|.
TGTGCCAGCAGCCCTAGCGGGGGTCCAGATACGCAGTATTTT
CASSPSGGPDTQYF
>TRBD1|TRBJ1-2|TRBV18|.
TGTGCCAGCTCACCAACAGGGGGCACTCGGGATGGCTACACCTTC
CASSPTGGTRDGYTF
>.|TRBJ2-5|TRBV7-9|.
TGTGCCAGCAGCCTACCGGGTGGAGTTGGAGAGACCCAGTACTTC
CASSLPGGVGETQYF
>.|TRBJ2-3|TRBV21-1|.
TGTGCCAGCAGCAAGGGGTACAGGGTCCCCACAGATACGCAGTATTTT
CASSKGYRVPTDTQYF